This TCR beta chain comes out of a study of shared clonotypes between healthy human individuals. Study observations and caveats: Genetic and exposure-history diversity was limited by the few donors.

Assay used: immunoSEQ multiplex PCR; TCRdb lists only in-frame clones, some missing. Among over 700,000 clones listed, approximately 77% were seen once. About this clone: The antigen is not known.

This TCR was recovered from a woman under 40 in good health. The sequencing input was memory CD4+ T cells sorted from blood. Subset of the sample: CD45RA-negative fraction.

The CDR3 region has the DNA TGTGCCAGCTCCACAGGGTCCACCGGGGAGCTGTTTTTT. This translates into CASSTGSTGELFF. The chain recombines TRBV18 with TRBJ2-2, with D possibly matching TRBD1 (6 bases). Germline lookup yields CDR1 KGHSH and CDR2 LQKENI. The CDR3 is made up of 13 amino acids. V was trimmed by 6 bases and J by 4 bases, leaving 9 bases between them.